This T cell receptor (beta chain) was retrieved from a study of beta chain features in type 1 diabetes. The J segment lost 4 bases and the V segment lost 3 bases, leaving 3 bases of the junction unmatched. The germline CDR1 and CDR2 sequences are LNHNV and YYDKDF (reference sequence). The CDR3 runs 15 residues. This clone was detected once. The authors reverse transcribed all of the isolated RNA, so sequencing captured expressed TCRB transcripts. TCRdb keeps only in-frame clones here, not all; method: immunoSEQ multiplex PCR. The sample contains 450,000 or so clones, 11% of which appear only once. V usage is TRBV15 and J usage is TRBJ2-5, with 12 positions matching TRBD2. The sample was naive CD4+ T cells from blood. This sequence originates from a woman under 30 in good health. The CDR3 region is CATSSGLAGPETQYF. CDR3 nucleotide sequence: TGTGCCACCAGCAGCGGACTAGCGGGACCAGAGACCCAGTACTTC. Full variable domain (rest looked up from reference TRBV15 and TRBJ2-5): DAMVIQNPRYQVTQFGKPVTLSCSQTLNHNVMYWYQQKSSQAPKLLFHYYDKDFNNEADTPDNFQSRRPNTSFCFLDIRSPGLGDTAMYLCATSSGLAGPETQYFGPGTRLLVL.